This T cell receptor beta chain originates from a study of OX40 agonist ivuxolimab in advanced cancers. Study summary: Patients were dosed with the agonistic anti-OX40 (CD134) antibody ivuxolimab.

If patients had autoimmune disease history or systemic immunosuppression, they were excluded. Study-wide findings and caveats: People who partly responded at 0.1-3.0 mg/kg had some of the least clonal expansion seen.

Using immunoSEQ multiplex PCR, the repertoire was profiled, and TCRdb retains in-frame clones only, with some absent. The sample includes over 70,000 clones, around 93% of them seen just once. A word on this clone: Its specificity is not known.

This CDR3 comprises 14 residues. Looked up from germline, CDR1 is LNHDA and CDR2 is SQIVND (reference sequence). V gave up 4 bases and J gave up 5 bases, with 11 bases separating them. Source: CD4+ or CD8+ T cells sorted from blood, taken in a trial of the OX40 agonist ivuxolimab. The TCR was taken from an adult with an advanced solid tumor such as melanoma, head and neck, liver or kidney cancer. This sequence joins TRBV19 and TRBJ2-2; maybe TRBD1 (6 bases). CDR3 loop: CASSTHRATGELFF. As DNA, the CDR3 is TGTGCCAGTAGTACCCACAGGGCGACCGGGGAGCTGTTTTTT.